This T cell receptor beta chain is from a study of blood T cell repertoires in COVID-19. As for the study in general: Both acute and convalescent COVID-19 samples were obtained from the United States, Italy and Spain. Nucleic acid was either cDNA or gDNA, and it came from T cells, B-cell-depleted T cells, or PBMCs.

The CDR3 contains 14 residues. Germline V gene sequence: CDR1 MNHEY, CDR2 SMNVEV (reference sequence). V was clipped by 5 bases and J by 5 bases; unmatched bases: 8. Authors' analysis steps: For nucleated cells, counts were estimated from reference gene primer amplification. The repertoire was sequenced with immunoSEQ multiplex PCR; TCRdb's copy has only in-frame clones and lacks some. The DNA was the basis for D and trimming; V, J and clone size are from that table. The data hold around 200,000 clones, with roughly 80% observed a single time. The receptor was derived from a man aged 25-40 years with active or convalescent COVID-19. Sequenced: peripheral blood. This chain joins TRBV27 and TRBJ2-7; 8 bases are shared with TRBD1. CDR3 sequence (DNA): TGTGCCAGCAGTGCCAGGACAGGGAACCACGAGCAGTACTTC. Its protein is CASSARTGNHEQYF.